What follows describes a single T cell receptor beta chain. Its antigen is not known. Using immunoSEQ multiplex PCR, the repertoire was profiled, and TCRdb retains in-frame clones only, with some absent. The sample comprises roughly 250,000 clones, roughly 80% of which are singletons, and about 0.68% rests with the top ten. Unstimulated Tregs (CD4+CD25+CD127-) and CD4+CD25- non-Tregs were sorted from PBMCs. The CDR3 totals 13 residues. Germline-derived CDR1 and CDR2 are ENHRY and SYGVKD. Trimming took 10 bases from V and 4 from J, leaving 16 bases between them. This entry is derived from a study of Tregs in tolerant kidney transplant recipients. Findings of the study overall: No direct test of biological reproducibility was done here. Tregs expanded with activated donor B cells seemed most donor-specific. Findings come from small patient numbers and require larger validation.

Sequenced input: CD4+ T cells from blood. The receptor's source is a human donor in good health. The rearrangement joins TRBV10-3 to TRBJ1-1; TRBD1 is a possible D gene (5 bases). The CDR3 bases are TGTGCCACCATCCGGGACGGCTTCACTGAAGCTTTCTTT. As protein: CATIRDGFTEAFF.